The present T cell receptor beta chain was sequenced within a study of blood T cell repertoires in COVID-19. At the level of the study: Sites across the United States, Italy and Spain contributed samples from acute and convalescent COVID-19. PBMCs, B-cell-depleted T cells, or T cells provided the cDNA or gDNA that made up the material.

The length of the CDR3 is 16 residues. Germline CDR1 SGHRS, CDR2 YFSETQ. V was pared by 5 bases and J by 5 bases, with 11 bases of the junction left unmatched. Authors' processing steps: Estimated nucleated cell counts came from reference gene primer amplification. Repertoires were generated with immunoSEQ multiplex PCR, while TCRdb's copy carries only in-frame clones and drops some. That table supplies the V and J calls and clone size; D and trimming were determined from the DNA. The data contain some 220,000 clones, around 90% of them singletons. V usage is TRBV5-1 and J usage is TRBJ1-2; 11 bases are a match to TRBD1. Specimen: peripheral blood. The receptor was isolated from a man aged 25-40 years with COVID-19, enrolled during active disease. In DNA, the CDR3 is TGCGCCAGCAGGCAACGAGGACAGGGGGCAGGGTATGGCTACACCTTC. Its protein is CASRQRGQGAGYGYTF.